This T cell receptor (beta chain) was retrieved from a study of OX40 agonist ivuxolimab in advanced cancers. Study-level findings and limits: Some patients who did not respond also had low normalized T-cell clonal expansion. There were, on average, more expanded clones in CD8+ T cells than in CD4+.

Note on this clone: Its antigen is not known.

This CDR3 spans 14 amino acids. The ends were cut back, 0 bases at V and 4 bases at J, with 11 bases in the middle. Per germline, CDR1 SGDLS and CDR2 YYNGEE. Baseline, cycle 4 day 1, and cycle 7 day 1 were the blood sampling points. Sequencing was performed with immunoSEQ multiplex PCR; in TCRdb, only in-frame clones are kept and a portion is missing. The sample holds about 60,000 clones, about 89% seen once. Sequencing used CD4+ or CD8+ T cells sorted from blood, obtained in a trial of the OX40 agonist ivuxolimab. The V gene is TRBV9, the J gene TRBJ2-7; either TRBD1 or TRBD2 may fit D (5 bases each). This TCR was recovered from an adult with an advanced solid tumor such as melanoma, head and neck, liver or kidney cancer. In DNA form, the CDR3 reads TGTGCCAGCAGCGTAGGCAGGGAGCGGTACGAGCAGTACTTC. It codes for CASSVGRERYEQYF.